Listed below are T cell receptor beta chains from one sample, sequenced in a study of shared clonotypes between healthy human individuals. Data came from immunoSEQ multiplex PCR; TCRdb stores just in-frame clones and leaves some out. The table lists approximately 2,000,000 clones, 80% to 95% of them singletons. Sequencing was done on a sample of naive CD8+ T cells from PBMCs. Every receptor here comes from a young man in good health. Some clones in this sample may be carry-over from other donors' samples. CDR3s include the opening cysteine and the closing phenylalanine or tryptophan. The D gene is left open where the match is weak. Part of the rows lack a size; the others show once, few, many or a class for expanded clones.

J: TRBJ2-7; size: NA; V: TRBV19; D: TRBD1; DNA: TGTGCCAGTAGTTTCCGGGACAGGACCTACGAGCAGTACTTC; CDR3: CASSFRDRTYEQYF
J: TRBJ2-7; size: NA; V: TRBV28; D: NA; DNA: TGTGCCAGCAGTTCCCCCCGGGGCTTGGGGCGCGAGCAGTACTTC; CDR3: CASSSPRGLGREQYF
J: TRBJ2-7; size: NA; V: TRBV15; D: NA; DNA: TGTGCCACCAGCAGTTGGTCGACGGCTTCCTACGAGCAGTACTTC; CDR3: CATSSWSTASYEQYF
J: TRBJ1-1; size: NA; V: TRBV2; D: NA; DNA: TGTGCCAGCAGTAGGACTTGGGGACTGACGAACACTGAAGCTTTCTTT; CDR3: CASSRTWGLTNTEAFF
J: TRBJ2-7; size: once; V: TRBV28; D: NA; DNA: TGTGCCAGCACCTCGTGGGAGGACTACGAGCAGTACTTC; CDR3: CASTSWEDYEQYF
J: TRBJ1-4; size: once; V: TRBV4-2; D: NA; DNA: TGTGCCAGCAGCCCTGAAGGTGAAGCGGGTGAAAAACTGTTTTTT; CDR3: CASSPEGEAGEKLFF
J: TRBJ2-1; size: NA; V: TRBV19; D: TRBD2; DNA: TGTGCCAGTAGTATAACGGGAGGCTCCTACAATGAGCAGTTCTTC; CDR3: CASSITGGSYNEQFF
J: TRBJ2-2; size: NA; V: TRBV15; D: NA; DNA: TGTGCCACCAGCAGTGTCGGTCCTTCCGGGGAGCTGTTTTTT; CDR3: CATSSVGPSGELFF
J: TRBJ2-7; size: NA; V: TRBV5-6; D: NA; DNA: TGTGCCAGCACCCCTGTGGGGGGGCGGAACGAGCAGTACTTC; CDR3: CASTPVGGRNEQYF
J: TRBJ2-7; size: NA; V: TRBV27; D: TRBD2; DNA: TGTGCCAGCCGCGAGCGGGAGCACTACGAGCAGTACTTC; CDR3: CASREREHYEQYF
J: TRBJ2-1; size: NA; V: TRBV6-1; D: TRBD2; DNA: TGTGCCAGCAGCGGGACTAGATTTGATGAGCAGTTCTTC; CDR3: CASSGTRFDEQFF
J: TRBJ2-2; size: NA; V: TRBV5-1; D: TRBD2; DNA: TGCGCCAGCAGCTTGGCTCTAGCGGGAGGGCCGAGCACCGGGGAGCTGTTTTTT; CDR3: CASSLALAGGPSTGELFF
J: TRBJ2-5; size: NA; V: TRBV7-8; D: NA; DNA: TGTGCCAGCAGCCCCGTCCTAGCGACGACCCAAGAGACCCAGTACTTC; CDR3: CASSPVLATTQETQYF
J: TRBJ2-3; size: NA; V: TRBV19; D: NA; DNA: TGTGCCAGTAGCCCCCGGGTCCAGGGGCAAGATACGCAGTATTTT; CDR3: CASSPRVQGQDTQYF
J: TRBJ2-7; size: NA; V: TRBV6-6; D: TRBD2; DNA: TGTGCCAGCAGACCGGGACTAGGCTCCTACGAGCAGTACTTC; CDR3: CASRPGLGSYEQYF
J: TRBJ2-5; size: NA; V: TRBV7-9; D: NA; DNA: TGTGCCAGCAGCGACCGGGACACACGGGCCCAAGAGACCCAGTACTTC; CDR3: CASSDRDTRAQETQYF
J: TRBJ2-2; size: NA; V: TRBV27; D: TRBD2; DNA: TGTGCCAGCAGTTTTGTGTCGGGAGGGCCTACCGGGGAGCTGTTTTTT; CDR3: CASSFVSGGPTGELFF
J: TRBJ2-1; size: NA; V: TRBV4-1; D: TRBD2; DNA: TGCGCCAGCAGCCACCCACGGACTAGCGGGATCGCCTACAATGAGCAGTTCTTC; CDR3: CASSHPRTSGIAYNEQFF
J: TRBJ1-1; size: NA; V: TRBV7-9; D: NA; DNA: TGTGCCAGCAGCTTAGAGGCAAGCTTGAACACTGAAGCTTTCTTT; CDR3: CASSLEASLNTEAFF
J: TRBJ2-3; size: NA; V: TRBV5-4; D: NA; DNA: TGTGCCAGCAGCCTAGAAACGGGGACATCCACAGATACGCAGTATTTT; CDR3: CASSLETGTSTDTQYF
J: TRBJ1-5; size: NA; V: TRBV6-1; D: NA; DNA: TGTGCCAGCAGTGAAGCGGGGGCGTTCGGGCAGCCCCAGCATTTT; CDR3: CASSEAGAFGQPQHF
J: TRBJ1-1; size: NA; V: TRBV27; D: TRBD1; DNA: TGTGCCAGCAGTGGGGACAGGGTATCAGCTTTCTTT; CDR3: CASSGDRVSAFF
J: TRBJ1-2; size: NA; V: TRBV30; D: NA; DNA: TGTGCCTGGAGTGCGGCCGTCACCTCCTATGGCTACACCTTC; CDR3: CAWSAAVTSYGYTF
J: TRBJ1-4; size: NA; V: TRBV5-4; D: NA; DNA: TGTGCCAGCAGCTTGAGTCCAGGTGGTGAAAAACTGTTTTTT; CDR3: CASSLSPGGEKLFF
J: TRBJ2-5; size: NA; V: TRBV11-2; D: NA; DNA: TGTGCCAGCAGCTTAGGAGGGGGAGAGACCCAGTACTTC; CDR3: CASSLGGGETQYF
J: TRBJ2-7; size: NA; V: TRBV19; D: NA; DNA: TGTGCCAGTAGTATACGGTCCGATCCCTACGAGCAGTACTTC; CDR3: CASSIRSDPYEQYF
J: TRBJ1-2; size: NA; V: TRBV28; D: TRBD1; DNA: TGTGCCAGCAGTCGTAATAGGGACCTGGGACAGAACTATGGCTACACCTTC; CDR3: CASSRNRDLGQNYGYTF
J: TRBJ1-1; size: NA; V: TRBV5-1; D: NA; DNA: TGCGCCAGCAGACAAAACTCACAGGGCTCTCAGAACACTGAAGCTTTCTTT; CDR3: CASRQNSQGSQNTEAFF
J: TRBJ1-2; size: NA; V: TRBV27; D: TRBD1; DNA: TGTGCCAGCAGTATTCGGACAGGGGGGTTCTATGGCTACACCTTC; CDR3: CASSIRTGGFYGYTF
J: TRBJ2-7; size: NA; V: TRBV19; D: TRBD1; DNA: TGTGCCAGTAACCCGACAGGGCCCCCCTCCTACGAGCAGTACTTC; CDR3: CASNPTGPPSYEQYF
J: TRBJ2-1; size: NA; V: TRBV7-8; D: TRBD2; DNA: TGTGCCAGCAGCTTAGGGGGCGGGAGGGGCCACAGTGAGCAGTTCTTC; CDR3: CASSLGGGRGHSEQFF
J: TRBJ2-2; size: NA; V: TRBV27; D: NA; DNA: TGTGCCAGCAGTTTACGCGGACACGGGGAGCTGTTTTTT; CDR3: CASSLRGHGELFF
J: TRBJ2-5; size: NA; V: TRBV21-1; D: NA; DNA: TGTGCCAGCAGCAAACCAAGGGACAGGCTGTGGGAGACCCAGTACTTC; CDR3: CASSKPRDRLWETQYF
J: TRBJ2-7; size: NA; V: TRBV27; D: TRBD2; DNA: TGTGCCAGCAGTTTCCTAGCGGACTCCTACGAGCAGTACTTC; CDR3: CASSFLADSYEQYF
J: TRBJ1-4; size: NA; V: TRBV5-5; D: TRBD1; DNA: TGTGCCAGCAGCTTGGAGGGACAGAGAAATGAAAAACTGTTTTTT; CDR3: CASSLEGQRNEKLFF
J: TRBJ2-7; size: NA; V: TRBV11-2; D: NA; DNA: TGTGCCAGCAGCCGTTGGGACGCGACCTACGAGCAGTACTTC; CDR3: CASSRWDATYEQYF
J: TRBJ1-1; size: NA; V: TRBV28; D: TRBD1; DNA: TGTGCCAGCAGTCACCAACAGGGGAGGCTGGACACTGAAGCTTTCTTT; CDR3: CASSHQQGRLDTEAFF
J: TRBJ1-2; size: NA; V: TRBV12-5; D: NA; DNA: TGTGCTAGTGGTGGAGGGGAGGGCTATGGCTACACCTTC; CDR3: CASGGGEGYGYTF
J: TRBJ2-1; size: NA; V: TRBV9; D: NA; DNA: TGTGCCAGCAGCGTAGATACAAGGGAAACGAATGAGCAGTTCTTC; CDR3: CASSVDTRETNEQFF
J: TRBJ2-1; size: NA; V: TRBV13; D: TRBD2; DNA: TGTGCCAGCAGCTTAGAAGGACTAGCGGGTTACAATGAGCAGTTCTTC; CDR3: CASSLEGLAGYNEQFF
J: TRBJ2-3; size: NA; V: TRBV9; D: TRBD2; DNA: TGTGCCAGCAGCGCAATTATAGCGGGAGGGACAGATACGCAGTATTTT; CDR3: CASSAIIAGGTDTQYF
J: TRBJ2-7; size: NA; V: TRBV23-1; D: NA; DNA: TGCGCCAGCAGTCAATTTGGGGACCCCACCTACGAGCAGTACTTC; CDR3: CASSQFGDPTYEQYF
J: TRBJ1-5; size: NA; V: TRBV7-2; D: NA; DNA: TGTGCCAGCAGCTTAGTCGGGGAGTTGGGTCAGCCCCAGCATTTT; CDR3: CASSLVGELGQPQHF
J: TRBJ2-5; size: NA; V: TRBV28; D: NA; DNA: TGTGCCAGCAGTTTAGAAGGGACGGCCCAAGAGACCCAGTACTTC; CDR3: CASSLEGTAQETQYF
J: TRBJ2-1; size: NA; V: TRBV19; D: NA; DNA: TGTGCCAGTAGTATAGAACGGAGCTCCTACAATGAGCAGTTCTTC; CDR3: CASSIERSSYNEQFF